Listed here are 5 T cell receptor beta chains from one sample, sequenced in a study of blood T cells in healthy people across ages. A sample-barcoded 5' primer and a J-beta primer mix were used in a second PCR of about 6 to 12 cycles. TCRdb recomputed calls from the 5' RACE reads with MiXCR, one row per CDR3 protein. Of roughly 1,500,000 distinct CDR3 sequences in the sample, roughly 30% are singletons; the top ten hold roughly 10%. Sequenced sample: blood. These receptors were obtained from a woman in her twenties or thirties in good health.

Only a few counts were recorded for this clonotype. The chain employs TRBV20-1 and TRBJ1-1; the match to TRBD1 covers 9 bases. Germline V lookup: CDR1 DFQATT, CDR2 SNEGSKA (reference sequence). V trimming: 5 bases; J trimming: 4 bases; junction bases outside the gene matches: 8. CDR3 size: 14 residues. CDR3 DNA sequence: TGCAGTGCTTTTCAAACAGGGGGCGGCACTGAAGCTTTCTTT. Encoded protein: CSAFQTGGGTEAFF.

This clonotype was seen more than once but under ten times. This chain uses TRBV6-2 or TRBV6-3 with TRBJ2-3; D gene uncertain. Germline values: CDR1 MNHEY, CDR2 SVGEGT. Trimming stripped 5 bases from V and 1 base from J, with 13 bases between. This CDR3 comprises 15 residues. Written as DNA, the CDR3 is TGTGCCAGCAGTACTCCAAGGGTACGCACAGATACGCAGTATTTT. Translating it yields CASSTPRVRTDTQYF.

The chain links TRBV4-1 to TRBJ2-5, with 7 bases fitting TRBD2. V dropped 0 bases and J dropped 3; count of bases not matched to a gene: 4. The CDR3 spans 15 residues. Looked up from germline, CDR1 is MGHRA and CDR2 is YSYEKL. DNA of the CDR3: TGCGCCAGCAGCCAAGAGGGGAGCGGGGAAGAGACCCAGTACTTC. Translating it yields CASSQEGSGEETQYF.

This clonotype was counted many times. The CDR3 region is CSASSADTGEISYNEQFF. DNA of the CDR3: TGCAGTGCTTCGAGCGCGGACACAGGGGAAATCTCCTACAATGAGCAGTTCTTC. The chain employs TRBV20-1 and TRBJ2-1; 7 bases align to TRBD1. Trimming took 5 bases from V and 0 from J; bases not matched to a gene: 16. Germline loops: CDR1 DFQATT, CDR2 SNEGSKA (reference sequence). This CDR3 region has 18 residues.

This CDR3 is CASSLVPFYNEQFF. In nucleotides, the CDR3 is TGCGCCAGCAGCTTGGTCCCATTCTACAATGAGCAGTTCTTC. The V gene is TRBV5-1, the J gene TRBJ2-1; D not certain. CDR3 length equals 14 residues. Germline loops: CDR1 SGHRS, CDR2 YFSETQ. The ends were cut back, 0 bases at V and 3 bases at J, with 7 bases in the middle.